The 13 T cell receptor beta chains below come from one sample, sequenced in a study of T cells after yellow fever vaccination. MiXCR was run by TCRdb on the 5' RACE reads, yielding one entry per CDR3 protein. The sample lists 300,000 to 400,000 distinct CDR3 sequences, about 8.7% occurring once. The source was PBMCs, collected on the day of the first yellow fever vaccination. Receptors originate from a man younger than 35 who received the YFV17D yellow fever vaccine.

This clonotype was counted a few times. The rearrangement joins TRBV6-1 to TRBJ2-2, with 12 bases that match TRBD2. The germline gives CDR1 MNHNS, CDR2 SASEGT. J lost 4 bases, V lost 7 bases, and 7 bases had no gene match. The CDR3 is 16 amino acids. CDR3 protein: CASTPSGGVTTGELFF. The CDR3 nucleotides are TGTGCCAGCACCCCTAGCGGGGGGGTAACCACCGGGGAGCTGTTTTTT.

This clonotype was seen a handful of times. This chain uses TRBV7-6 with TRBJ2-2; D is unresolved. Germline V CDR1 and CDR2: SGHVS, FNYEAQ. The CDR3 totals 15 residues. Trimming pared 6 bases from V and 4 bases from J, leaving 15 bases between. The CDR3 reads CASRQTPTATGELFF. CDR3 sequence (DNA): TGTGCCAGCAGACAGACCCCCACGGCCACCGGGGAGCTGTTTTTT.

V and J are TRBV5-1 and TRBJ1-4, with D unclear. The germline V and J ends were trimmed by 4 bases and 6 bases, with 19 bases remaining between them. Germline V lookup: CDR1 SGHRS, CDR2 YFSETQ. The CDR3 is 16 amino acids. The CDR3 DNA follows: TGCGCCAGCAGCCTCTACCGGGCCGGTTTGGATGAAAAACTGTTTTTT. Translating it yields CASSLYRAGLDEKLFF.

At least ten counts were recorded for this clonotype. The V gene is TRBV12-5, the J gene TRBJ1-1; no clear D gene. The germline gives CDR1 LGHNT, CDR2 FRNRAP. V gave up 4 bases and J gave up 3 bases, with 3 bases separating them. This CDR3 has 11 amino acids. DNA of the CDR3: TGTGCTAGTGGTTCCGACACTGAAGCTTTCTTT. As protein: CASGSDTEAFF. Full variable domain (outside the CDR3, taken from reference TRBV12-5 and TRBJ1-1): DARVTQTPRHKVTEMGQEVTMRCQPILGHNTVFWYRQTMMQGLELLAYFRNRAPLDDSGMPKDRFSAEMPDATLATLKIQPSEPRDSAVYFCASGSDTEAFFGQGTRLTVV.

V and J are TRBV20-1 and TRBJ2-7; D may be TRBD1 (5 bases). The CDR3 extends over 12 amino acids. The germline V gene encodes CDR1 DFQATT and CDR2 SNEGSKA (reference sequence). The V gene lost 5 bases and the J gene lost 3 bases, with 11 bases spanning the gap. The chain's CDR3 is CSAPTDSYEQYF. The DNA of the CDR3 is TGCAGTGCTCCGACCGACAGCTACGAGCAGTACTTC.

This clonotype was detected a few times. This chain joins TRBV6-2 or TRBV6-3 and TRBJ2-3, with D maybe TRBD1 (6 bases). Germline V gene lookup returns CDR1 MNHEY and CDR2 SVGEGT. The CDR3 consists of 13 residues. V was clipped by 7 bases and J by 1 base, with 9 bases between them. The CDR3 reads CASNRQGTDTQYF. CDR3 coding DNA: TGTGCCAGCAACCGACAGGGCACAGATACGCAGTATTTT.

This clonotype has just a few counts. This chain connects TRBV20-1 to TRBJ2-5; the match to TRBD2 covers 14 bases. The length of the CDR3 is 17 residues. Germline assignment: CDR1 DFQATT and CDR2 SNEGSKA (reference sequence). V lost 4 bases, J lost 2 bases, and 9 bases stayed unmatched. The CDR3 region has the DNA TGCAGTGCTACTCGACTAGCGGGGGGGCAGAGGCAAGAGACCCAGTACTTC. It encodes CSATRLAGGQRQETQYF.

The rearrangement joins TRBV5-5 to TRBJ2-5; D unresolved. This CDR3 has 14 amino acids. V was shortened by 6 bases and J by 5 bases, with 17 bases between the two germline ends. Germline V gene lookup returns CDR1 SGHKS and CDR2 YYEKEE (reference sequence). The CDR3 reads CASTLMRGQETQYF. In DNA form, the CDR3 reads TGTGCCAGCACCCTAATGAGAGGCCAGGAGACCCAGTACTTC.

CDR3 residues: CASSESGTPSTDTQYF. For the CDR3, the DNA is TGCGCCAGCAGTGAGTCAGGGACACCGAGCACAGATACGCAGTATTTT. The V and J genes are TRBV10-1 and TRBJ2-3; tentative D call: TRBD1 (6 bases). The germline V gene encodes CDR1 WNHNN and CDR2 SYGVQD (reference sequence). The CDR3 is 16 residues long. V lost 0 bases and J lost 0, with 10 bases in between.

This clonotype was recorded at least ten times. The chain joins TRBV5-1 to TRBJ2-3, with a tentative D call TRBD2 (5 bases). Germline assignment: CDR1 SGHRS and CDR2 YFSETQ. This CDR3 is 13 amino acids long. The V and J ends lost 3 bases and 4 bases respectively, with 9 bases between them. The CDR3, as DNA: TGCGCCAGCAGCTCCGAGGGAGCAGATACGCAGTATTTT. Amino acids: CASSSEGADTQYF.

This clonotype occurred a few times. The chain uses TRBV7-2 and TRBJ2-3; D is possibly TRBD1 or TRBD2 (6 bases each). The CDR3 length is 17 residues. Trimming left V 1 base short and J 2 bases short, with 16 bases between. CDR1 is SGHTA, CDR2 FQGNSA, per germline. This CDR3 is CASSLVGGPSNTDTQYF. For the CDR3, the DNA is TGTGCCAGCAGCTTAGTGGGGGGCCCCAGCAACACAGATACGCAGTATTTT.

The chain couples TRBV6-5 to TRBJ1-4; 9 nucleotides agree with TRBD1. The ends lost 5 bases at V and 5 bases at J; junction bases unmatched: 6. Per germline, CDR1 MNHEY and CDR2 SVGAGI. The CDR3 totals 15 residues. CDR3 DNA: TGTGCCAGCAGTCAGTGGACAGGGGAAAATGAAAAACTGTTTTTT. As protein: CASSQWTGENEKLFF.

The chain couples TRBV3-1 to TRBJ2-5, with 7 bases that match TRBD2. The CDR3 is 15 amino acids. Germline CDR1 is LGHDT and CDR2 is YNNKEL (reference sequence). With 4 bases clipped from V and 7 bases from J, the junction kept 12 bases outside the gene matches. The CDR3 sequence is CASSLTDGPGGTQYF. CDR3 bases: TGTGCCAGCAGCCTAACTGACGGTCCGGGGGGGACCCAGTACTTC.